Listed below are T cell receptor beta chains from one sample, sequenced in a study of blood T cells in healthy people across ages. MiXCR was run by TCRdb on the 5' RACE reads, yielding one entry per CDR3 protein. The sample contains about 640,000 distinct CDR3 sequences, about 28% of which appear only once. The sample consisted of blood. The source is an elderly woman in good health. Both conserved end residues are part of each CDR3.

v_gene | CDR3aa
TRBV7-2 | CASSGGTGGGTNEKLFF
TRBV27 | CASRGPSGGTGEQYF
TRBV20-1 | CSASKRAGGQPQHF
TRBV29-1 | CSVESPGQSTDTQYF
TRBV14 | CASSPTGFRGSEAFF
TRBV28 | CASTQDYEQYF
TRBV6-2/TRBV6-3 | CASSHRGGARGTQYF
TRBV6-6 | CATVRAGGNTEAFF
TRBV11-2 | CASSQVALAGAYPTDTQYF
TRBV28 | CASSPSGAGVKPQHF
TRBV3-1 | CASMLSGQGYGYTF
TRBV12-3/TRBV12-4 | CASSLALVATNTGELFF
TRBV6-1 | CASTNTGELLF
TRBV20-1 | CSARDGYRAGAFF
TRBV24-1 | CATSDPGQGDTGELFF
TRBV27 | CASSSNRGQGYTF
TRBV28 | CASIRPGTSTGEQYF
TRBV30 | CAWSPTWGGEQYF
TRBV4-2 | CASSQSGPRLATDTQYF
TRBV7-9 | CASIPGQGNNEQFF
TRBV5-1 | CASSGGGNQPQHF
TRBV9 | CASSVGGSNYGYTF
TRBV6-1 | CASSDGDRSGANVLTF
TRBV5-1 | CASSLQGAAYNEQYF
TRBV7-2 | CASSSQGNEQFF
TRBV29-1 | CSVEESSGGFDTQYF
TRBV20-1 | CSARGQSDGIGFF
TRBV27 | CASSRTADRVRNSPLHF
TRBV12-3/TRBV12-4 | CASSQGLPYEQYF
TRBV5-6 | CASSPPGRGSTDTQYF
TRBV5-1 | CASSLAGRLSGGYTF
TRBV7-9 | CAAESREGSGYTF
TRBV5-1 | CASSQPGGLEQFF
TRBV18 | CASSPRKRNTDTQYF
TRBV5-1 | CASSFRTQPSTDTQYF
TRBV2 | CASSDNRGDYGYTF
TRBV12-3/TRBV12-4 | CASSAAENTEAFF
TRBV20-1 | CSAGQGYEQYF
TRBV12-3/TRBV12-4 | CASSFSGQGHLVSGNTIYF
TRBV28 | CASSLSFSGRLVYEQYF
TRBV20-1 | CSATELAGLTDTQYF
TRBV6-2/TRBV6-3 | CASSPRDRVGGSPLHF
TRBV5-6 | CASSLGSPSNQPQHF
TRBV16 | CASSQSPRALNSPLHF
TRBV4-2 | CASSQDQTAEQYF
TRBV6-6 | CASSAVGTGYGYTF
TRBV20-1 | CSVGQGDYEQYF
TRBV3-1 | CASTWRGSSYNEQFF
TRBV29-1 | CSVALGGQRGNIQYF
TRBV28 | CASTPGGSITQYF
TRBV7-2 | CASTLTVTGYGEQYF
TRBV7-9 | CASSLNAASSGQETQYF
TRBV20-1 | CSARDTGGNEKRFF
TRBV20-1 | CSATDSPPRELFF
TRBV6-1 | CASSGAWGPNTEAFF
TRBV7-3 | CASSSTSGGQETQYF
TRBV6-2/TRBV6-3 | CASSYNRGLGSYEQYF
TRBV7-3 | CASSTRTGLSTDTQYF